Listed here are 4 T cell receptor beta chains from one sample, sequenced in a study of HIV-infected children after antiretroviral therapy interruption. Specified treatment: PENTA 11 planned treatment interruption arm or continuous ART arm. Unique molecular identifiers were included in an RNA-based 3' RACE TCR library. TCRdb passed the 3' RACE reads through MiXCR, listing each CDR3 protein once. Found here are 40,000 to 55,000 distinct CDR3 sequences, 4.3% of them singletons; the top ten hold about 0.7%. This specimen was CD45RA+ CD4+ T cells from PBMCs, pooled from several time points, taken from a donor given antiretroviral therapy, either interrupted or continuous. Stated subset: naive CD4+ CD45RA+ CD45RO- T cells. The receptors here all came from a pool of human donors with HIV.

In its sample, this clonotype was seen many times. V and J are TRBV20-1 and TRBJ2-7; maybe TRBD1 (6 bases). The V gene lost 4 bases and the J gene lost 3 bases, with 22 bases spanning the gap. The CDR3 spans 16 residues. Germline V gene sequence: CDR1 DFQATT, CDR2 SNEGSKA (reference sequence). CDR3 in amino acids: CSATAAHRVGRYEQYF. Here the CDR3 DNA reads TGCAGTGCTACTGCCGCCCACAGGGTAGGACGCTACGAGCAGTACTTC.

The sample holds many counts of this clonotype. The rearrangement uses TRBV4-1 and TRBJ2-1; TRBD2 matches 15 bases. Germline V gene sequence: CDR1 MGHRA, CDR2 YSYEKL. Unmatched junction bases numbered 13, after V lost 3 bases and J lost 1 base. The CDR3 covers 21 residues. The CDR3 DNA reads TGCGCCAGCAGCCAGTGGGGACTAGCGGGGGGCTCATCCCAGTCCTACAATGAGCAGTTCTTC. Protein sequence: CASSQWGLAGGSSQSYNEQFF.

This clonotype was counted many times. The J gene is TRBJ2-1, the V gene TRBV7-2, with 9 bases fitting TRBD2. Germline CDR1 SGHTA, CDR2 FQGNSA. J was trimmed by 5 bases and V by 2 bases; bases with no gene match: 1. The CDR3 has 14 amino acids. The CDR3 DNA follows: TGTGCCAGCAGCTTAAGCGGGGGGAACAATGAGCAGTTCTTC. Its protein is CASSLSGGNNEQFF.

The chain recombines TRBV19 with TRBJ1-2; D remains ambiguous. The V end lost 3 bases, the J end lost 4 bases, and 9 bases lay between the germline ends. The CDR3 spans 13 residues. Germline loops: CDR1 LNHDA, CDR2 SQIVND (reference sequence). Here the CDR3 reads CASSITVFYGYTF. The CDR3 nucleotides are TGTGCCAGTAGTATCACGGTCTTCTATGGCTACACCTTC.